These T cell receptor beta chains were read from a single sample in a study of blood T cells in healthy people across ages. MiXCR, applied by TCRdb to the 5' RACE reads, yields one record per CDR3 protein. The sample lists 800,000 or so distinct CDR3 sequences, 20% to 30% occurring once. These data also formed part of another study, on T cells of mothers and their children.

Sequenced input: blood. The receptors originated from a boy between 10 and 17 years old in good health. CDR3s include the opening cysteine and the closing phenylalanine or tryptophan. D genes are given only for firm matches. The size entry is marked missing in some rows and otherwise reads once, few, many or a size class.

CASSLSGGANLYEQYF	TGTGCCAGCAGCCTTAGCGGGGGGGCCAATCTGTACGAGCAGTACTTC	TRBV14	few	TRBJ2-7	TRBD2
CASSTRGHSNQPQHF	TGTGCCAGCAGTACCAGGGGACATAGCAATCAGCCCCAGCATTTT	TRBV6-2/TRBV6-3	few	TRBJ1-5	NA
CASSLQWSNQPQHF	TGTGCCAGCAGCTTACAATGGAGCAATCAGCCCCAGCATTTT	TRBV7-2	NA	TRBJ1-5	NA
CASSHPLGSARTAF	TGTGCCAGCAGTCACCCGTTAGGTTCCGCACGTACGGCCTTT	TRBV28	few	TRBJ1-1	NA
CASSYSMGDQETQYF	TGTGCCAGCAGTTACTCGATGGGGGACCAAGAGACCCAGTACTTC	TRBV6-2/TRBV6-3	NA	TRBJ2-5	NA
CASSQELSGSGYEQYF	TGTGCCAGCAGCCAAGAACTTAGCGGGAGCGGCTACGAGCAGTACTTC	TRBV3-1	NA	TRBJ2-7	TRBD2
CSSLKRGNQPWRDNEQFF	TGCAGCAGCCTGAAGCGGGGGAACCAACCCTGGAGAGACAATGAGCAGTTCTTC	TRBV29-1	NA	TRBJ2-1	TRBD2
CASSLDGQGAYEQYF	TGTGCCAGCAGCTTAGACGGACAGGGGGCTTACGAGCAGTACTTC	TRBV11-1	few	TRBJ2-7	TRBD1
CASSQDLGTSGSNMQYF	TGCGCCAGCAGCCAAGATCTCGGGACTAGCGGCTCGAACATGCAGTACTTC	TRBV4-3	NA	TRBJ2-4	TRBD2
CSATGIDGDSYEQYF	TGCAGTGCTACCGGGATTGACGGAGACTCCTACGAGCAGTACTTC	TRBV20-1	few	TRBJ2-7	NA
CASSLNDEQFF	TGTGCCAGCAGCTTAAACGATGAGCAGTTCTTC	TRBV7-6	NA	TRBJ2-1	NA
CASSFLGSSGSTDTQYF	TGTGCCAGCAGCTTCCTGGGCTCTAGCGGGAGCACAGATACGCAGTATTTT	TRBV5-5	NA	TRBJ2-3	TRBD2
CASSPLGSGSSYNEQFF	TGTGCCAGCAGTCCACTTGGTAGCGGGAGCTCCTACAATGAGCAGTTCTTC	TRBV28	NA	TRBJ2-1	TRBD2
CASSRPSNEQYF	TGCGCCAGCAGCCGGCCGAGCAACGAGCAGTACTTC	TRBV5-1	many	TRBJ2-7	NA
CASSLFMREYEQYF	TGTGCCAGCAGCTTGTTTATGCGGGAATACGAGCAGTACTTC	TRBV5-6	few	TRBJ2-7	NA
CASSQDFLIAKNIQYF	TGCGCCAGCAGCCAAGATTTCCTTATAGCCAAAAACATTCAGTACTTC	TRBV4-3	NA	TRBJ2-4	NA
CASRGAANPSYEQYF	TGTGCCAGCAGGGGGGCAGCGAACCCCTCCTACGAGCAGTACTTC	TRBV6-1	few	TRBJ2-7	NA
CAWSPGLAGPKETQYF	TGTGCCTGGAGTCCCGGACTAGCGGGCCCTAAAGAGACCCAGTACTTC	TRBV30	NA	TRBJ2-5	TRBD2
CASSLSRTGLFEAFF	TGTGCCAGCAGCTTAAGTAGGACAGGGCTTTTTGAAGCTTTCTTT	TRBV7-8	NA	TRBJ1-1	TRBD1
CSVGQGDYYEQYF	TGCAGCGTTGGACAGGGAGATTACTACGAGCAGTACTTC	TRBV29-1	NA	TRBJ2-7	TRBD1
CASSRTGGFPYEQYF	TGTGCCAGCAGTCGGACAGGGGGCTTTCCCTACGAGCAGTACTTC	TRBV27	few	TRBJ2-7	TRBD1
CASSLGQGAVWDTEAFF	TGTGCCAGCAGCTTGGGACAGGGGGCGGTCTGGGACACTGAAGCTTTCTTT	TRBV7-2	few	TRBJ1-1	TRBD1
CASRDHNYGYTF	TGTGCCAGCAGGGATCATAACTATGGCTACACCTTC	TRBV6-2/TRBV6-3	few	TRBJ1-2	NA
CSVAGQTIYEQYF	TGCAGCGTTGCCGGACAGACCATCTACGAGCAGTACTTC	TRBV29-1	few	TRBJ2-7	NA
CASSPGRAGYGYTF	TGTGCCAGCAGCCCTGGTAGGGCGGGCTATGGCTACACCTTC	TRBV3-1	NA	TRBJ1-2	NA
CSALPGLVADTQYF	TGCAGTGCTCTCCCGGGACTAGTCGCAGATACGCAGTATTTT	TRBV20-1	NA	TRBJ2-3	TRBD2
CATSRDVSGSGNTIYF	TGTGCCACCAGCAGAGATGTTTCGGGAAGTGGAAACACCATATATTTT	TRBV15	many	TRBJ1-3	NA
CASSPIAGGSNEQYF	TGTGCCAGCAGTCCTATAGCGGGGGGTTCGAACGAGCAGTACTTC	TRBV27	once	TRBJ2-7	TRBD2
CAGSEPTSLAGGLYEQYF	TGCGCCGGCAGTGAGCCTACGTCTCTAGCGGGAGGGTTGTACGAGCAGTACTTC	TRBV10-2	few	TRBJ2-7	TRBD2
CASSLARSWTSRLNEQFF	TGCGCCAGCAGCTTGGCTAGAAGTTGGACTAGTAGGCTGAATGAGCAGTTCTTC	TRBV5-1	NA	TRBJ2-1	TRBD2
CSARDFSGGGTEAFF	TGCAGTGCTAGAGATTTTTCGGGGGGTGGCACTGAAGCTTTCTTT	TRBV20-1	NA	TRBJ1-1	NA